These 24 T cell receptor beta chains share one sample of origin, sequenced in a study of shared T cell receptors in the human thymus. Sequencing was performed with immunoSEQ multiplex PCR; in TCRdb, only in-frame clones are kept and a portion is missing. The sample has some 660,000 clones, more than 75% seen once. This sample also appeared in a second study, on human thymus T cells.

Sequencing used thymocytes. These receptors came from a boy under two years old with a congenital heart defect.

The chain joins TRBV28 to TRBJ2-5; D not resolved. Germline V gene sequence: CDR1 MDHEN, CDR2 SYDVKM. Between the trimmed V and J ends, which lost 3 bases and 4 bases, there was a span of 15 bases. The CDR3 runs to 15 residues. The CDR3 bases are TGTGCCAGCAGTTTTTTTAGCCCCCTCGGAGAGACCCAGTACTTC. Its translation: CASSFFSPLGETQYF.

This chain connects TRBV5-1 to TRBJ2-7, with a weak D call TRBD2 (5 bases). Per the germline V gene, CDR1 is SGHRS and CDR2 is YFSETQ. The CDR3 is made up of 15 amino acids. V shed 2 bases and J shed 0 bases, with 12 bases lying between them. This CDR3 reads CASSLGPAASYEQYF. CDR3 bases: TGCGCCAGCAGCTTAGGACCAGCGGCCTCCTACGAGCAGTACTTC.

The genes are TRBV6-5 and TRBJ1-5; D gene ambiguous. V lost 5 bases, J lost 5 bases, and 10 bases lay in between. CDR3 length: 13 residues. The germline gives CDR1 MNHEY, CDR2 SVGAGI. CDR3 coding DNA: TGTGCCAGCAGTCCCCAAACGGATCAGCCCCAGCATTTT. This encodes CASSPQTDQPQHF.

V and J are TRBV19 and TRBJ1-2; maybe TRBD1 (6 bases). The germline gives CDR1 LNHDA, CDR2 SQIVND (reference sequence). V lost 4 bases to trimming and J lost 4 bases, with 10 bases between them. This CDR3 spans 13 amino acids. CDR3 DNA: TGTGCCAGTAGTACGGGAGGGGGCTATGGCTACACCTTC. Its translation: CASSTGGGYGYTF.

The chain combines TRBV25-1 with TRBJ2-7; D not resolved. Trimming left V 3 bases short and J 0 bases short, with 6 bases between. Germline V gene sequence: CDR1 MGHDK, CDR2 SYGVNS. The CDR3 totals 13 residues. The CDR3 nucleotides are TGTGCCAGCAGTGAGACGGGCTCCTACGAGCAGTACTTC. Its protein product is CASSETGSYEQYF.

The chain joins TRBV5-1 to TRBJ1-1, with a weak D call TRBD1 (6 bases). CDR3 length: 18 amino acids. Trimming cost V 2 bases and J 0 bases, with 20 bases left between them. The germline V gene has CDR1 SGHRS and CDR2 YFSETQ. CDR3 in amino acids: CASSLGGAPPNMNTEAFF. CDR3 nucleotides: TGCGCCAGCAGCTTAGGGGGGGCCCCACCCAACATGAACACTGAAGCTTTCTTT.

The V call is TRBV29-1, the J call TRBJ2-7; 11 bases agree with TRBD2. J gave up 2 bases and V 5 bases, and 8 bases lay outside the gene matches. Germline lookup yields CDR1 SQVTM and CDR2 ANQGSEA. The CDR3 runs to 15 residues. CDR3 sequence (DNA): TGCAGCGTTCGGCTTGGGACTAGCGGTACCTACGAGCAGTACTTC. Encoded protein: CSVRLGTSGTYEQYF.

The rearrangement links TRBV19 to TRBJ2-7; 9 bases are a match to TRBD1. CDR3 length: 12 residues. Unmatched junction bases numbered 5, after V lost 8 bases and J lost 6 bases. Germline CDR1 LNHDA, CDR2 SQIVND (reference sequence). The DNA for the CDR3 is TGTGCCAGTCGGGACAGGGAATTCGAGCAGTACTTC. Its protein is CASRDREFEQYF.

The chain combines TRBV4-3 with TRBJ2-2, with 13 positions matching TRBD2. Germline V gene lookup returns CDR1 LGHNA and CDR2 YSLEER. This CDR3 has 22 residues. The J segment lost 4 bases and the V segment lost 3 bases, leaving 20 bases of the junction unmatched. The CDR3 sequence is CASSQGIKTLAGGPWGTGELFF. CDR3 in DNA: TGCGCCAGCAGCCAGGGGATCAAGACACTAGCGGGAGGGCCTTGGGGCACCGGGGAGCTGTTTTTT.

The chain recombines TRBV14 with TRBJ2-3; 9 nucleotides align to TRBD2. CDR3 length: 17 amino acids. Germline V CDR1 and CDR2: SGHDN, FVKESK. V was clipped by 1 base and J by 1 base; unmatched bases: 6. The CDR3 spells CASSQGIAGDRTDTQYF. In nucleotides, the CDR3 is TGTGCCAGCAGCCAAGGTATAGCGGGGGACCGCACAGATACGCAGTATTTT.

The chain is built from TRBV10-3 and TRBJ2-7; TRBD1 agrees at 7 bases. The V segment lost 7 bases and the J segment 3 bases; nucleotides outside the gene matches: 9. CDR1 ENHRY and CDR2 SYGVKD come from the germline V gene. The length of the CDR3 is 14 residues. CDR3 region: CAINDNRGHYEQYF. The CDR3 DNA reads TGTGCCATCAATGATAATAGGGGGCACTACGAGCAGTACTTC.

The V gene is TRBV4-3, the J gene TRBJ2-7; D perhaps matches TRBD1 (6 bases). The CDR3 is 15 amino acids. The germline CDR1 and CDR2 sequences are LGHNA and YSLEER. V was trimmed by 4 bases and J by 0 bases, leaving 13 bases between them. DNA of the CDR3: TGCGCCAGCAGCCTTGACCGGGACACCTCCTACGAGCAGTACTTC. Translated, it gives CASSLDRDTSYEQYF.

This rearrangement joins TRBV4-3 to TRBJ2-3; 12 bases align to TRBD1. The CDR3 totals 17 residues. The trim removed 0 bases at V and 5 bases at J, leaving 6 bases unmatched. CDR1 is LGHNA, CDR2 YSLEER, per germline. CDR3 DNA sequence: TGCGCCAGCAGCCAAGACCCCGGGACAGGGGGCGAAGATACGCAGTATTTT. Translation gives CASSQDPGTGGEDTQYF.

This clone was found a few times. The chain is built from TRBV19 and TRBJ2-4; TRBD2 matches 7 bases. The CDR3 covers 14 residues. Germline trimming cut 4 bases from V and 11 bases from J; bases unmatched to any gene: 11. The germline V gene has CDR1 LNHDA and CDR2 SQIVND (reference sequence). The CDR3 DNA reads as TGTGCCAGTAGTACAATGGGAGGGAAAAGGGTTCAGTACTTC. Protein sequence: CASSTMGGKRVQYF. Supplemented by reference TRBV19 and TRBJ2-4, the full variable domain reads DGGITQSPKYLFRKEGQNVTLSCEQNLNHDAMYWYRQDPGQGLRLIYYSQIVNDFQKGDIAEGYSVSREKKESFPLTVTSAQKNPTAFYLCASSTMGGKRVQYFGAGTRLSVL.

V gene TRBV29-1 combines with J gene TRBJ2-4, with 7 bases identical to TRBD2. The V segment lost 5 bases and the J segment 0 bases; nucleotides outside the gene matches: 7. Germline CDR1 is SQVTM and CDR2 is ANQGSEA. This CDR3 spans 15 amino acids. CDR3 region: CSVPGTGGAKNIQYF. CDR3 bases: TGCAGCGTTCCCGGGACGGGGGGAGCCAAAAACATTCAGTACTTC.

J is TRBJ2-2 and V is TRBV4-1, with a tentative D call TRBD2 (5 bases). Trimming shortened V by 8 bases and J by 4 bases, and 26 bases separated the two germline ends. Germline V lookup: CDR1 MGHRA, CDR2 YSYEKL. The CDR3 length is 18 residues. CDR3 in DNA: TGCGCCAGCCTAGGCCCCCCGGCGGGCCCATCGAGCACCGGGGAGCTGTTTTTT. Translating gives CASLGPPAGPSSTGELFF.

The chain links TRBV6-5 to TRBJ1-1; D remains ambiguous. The CDR3 contains 11 residues. Germline lookup yields CDR1 MNHEY and CDR2 SVGAGI. V lost 4 bases and J 4 bases, leaving 4 bases between the germline ends. The CDR3 protein is CASSSSTEAFF. In nucleotides, the CDR3 is TGTGCCAGCAGTTCCAGCACTGAAGCTTTCTTT.

The V gene is TRBV28, the J gene TRBJ1-2; 8 bases agree with TRBD1. V lost 4 bases and J lost 6; bases outside the gene matches: 4. CDR1 and CDR2 from the germline V gene are MDHEN and SYDVKM. The CDR3 runs 13 residues. As DNA, the CDR3 is TGTGCCAGCAGTTCGATGACAGGGGATGGCTACACCTTC. Translation: CASSSMTGDGYTF.

The CDR3 sequence is CASSGQGQGFF. The CDR3 DNA sequence: TGTGCCAGCAGTGGACAGGGGCAAGGTTTTTTT. The genes are TRBV6-1 and TRBJ1-4, with 8 positions matching TRBD1. The CDR3 sequence is 11 residues long. Trimming at V came to 4 bases and at J to 17 bases, leaving 6 bases not matched to a gene. The V gene's germline CDR1 is MNHNS and CDR2 SASEGT.

The rearrangement uses TRBV2 and TRBJ2-3; 7 nucleotides align to TRBD2. In germline, CDR1 is SNHLY, CDR2 FYNNEI. The ends lost 8 bases at V and 1 base at J; junction bases unmatched: 12. The CDR3 has 16 residues. This chain's CDR3 is CASRDRREWGTDTQYF. The CDR3 nucleotides read TGTGCCAGCCGGGACCGGCGGGAGTGGGGCACAGATACGCAGTATTTT.

This clone was seen just once. CDR3 coding DNA: TGTGCCAGCAGTAGAAGGTCGAAGGACAGGGACCAAGAGACCCAGTACTTC. The encoded protein is CASSRRSKDRDQETQYF. The V call is TRBV27, the J call TRBJ2-5, with 8 bases identical to TRBD1. The CDR3 has 17 amino acids. The J segment lost 0 bases and the V segment lost 5 bases, leaving 11 bases of the junction unmatched. Germline values: CDR1 MNHEY, CDR2 SMNVEV (reference sequence).

The J gene is TRBJ2-7, the V gene TRBV10-3; TRBD1 aligns across 7 bases. This CDR3 has 15 amino acids. The ends lost 8 bases at V and 2 bases at J; junction bases unmatched: 12. Germline lookup yields CDR1 ENHRY and CDR2 SYGVKD. The CDR3 sequence is CAIGNPDRITYEQYF. CDR3 sequence (DNA): TGTGCCATCGGGAACCCGGACAGGATAACCTACGAGCAGTACTTC.

The CDR3 DNA sequence: TGTGCCAGCAGCTCAAACAGGGGGCCAGGCAATGAGCAGTTCTTC. It codes for CASSSNRGPGNEQFF. V is TRBV7-2 and J is TRBJ2-1; TRBD1 agrees at 9 bases. Germline V lookup: CDR1 SGHTA, CDR2 FQGNSA. V dropped 4 bases and J dropped 6; count of bases not matched to a gene: 7. This CDR3 has 15 amino acids.

The chain links TRBV28 to TRBJ1-1, with D perhaps matching TRBD1 (5 bases). V was trimmed by 2 bases and J by 6 bases, leaving 22 bases between them. CDR3 length: 17 amino acids. The germline CDR1 and CDR2 sequences are MDHEN and SYDVKM. CDR3 in DNA: TGTGCCAGCAGTTTAACGGGGGGGTTGAGGCGCGAACCTGAAGCTTTCTTT. This gives the protein CASSLTGGLRREPEAFF. Filled out from reference TRBV28 and TRBJ1-1, the complete variable domain reads DVKVTQSSRYLVKRTGEKVFLECVQDMDHENMFWYRQDPGLGLRLIYFSYDVKMKEKGDIPEGYSVSREKKERFSLILESASTNQTSMYLCASSLTGGLRREPEAFFGQGTRLTVV.